This is a list of T cell receptor beta chains from one sample in a study of blood T cells in healthy people across ages. TCRdb re-analysed the 5' RACE reads in MiXCR, keeping a single row per CDR3 protein. The profile shows hundreds of thousands of distinct CDR3 sequences, approximately 52% of them singletons. The sequencing input was blood. Every receptor here comes from an elderly woman in good health. Each CDR3 is given with its conserved first and last residue. The D gene is left open where the match is weak. Size is stated for part of the rows, as once, few or many counts, or as a class when the clone is expanded.

clone_size: NA
j_call: TRBJ2-3
v_call: TRBV27
cdr3_length: 12
d_call: NA
cdr3_nt: TGTGCCAGTCGCTCCCTGCTAGATACGCAGTATTTT
cdr3_aa: CASRSLLDTQYF

clone_size: many
j_call: TRBJ2-1
v_call: TRBV29-1
cdr3_length: 14
d_call: TRBD1
cdr3_nt: TGCAGCGTTGCGAGAGACAGGGCCTACAATGAGCAGTTCTTC
cdr3_aa: CSVARDRAYNEQFF

clone_size: many
j_call: TRBJ2-7
v_call: TRBV28
cdr3_length: 18
d_call: TRBD1
cdr3_nt: TGTGCCAGCAGTGCCTCAACCGGGACAGGGCGTTGGTCCTACGAGCAGTACTTC
cdr3_aa: CASSASTGTGRWSYEQYF

clone_size: few
j_call: TRBJ2-7
v_call: TRBV5-1
cdr3_length: 15
d_call: TRBD1
cdr3_nt: TGCGCCCGCGACCAGGGGCCAGGGGGCGTTTGCGAGCAGTACTTC
cdr3_aa: CARDQGPGGVCEQYF

clone_size: many
j_call: TRBJ2-1
v_call: TRBV7-2
cdr3_length: 14
d_call: NA
cdr3_nt: TGTGCCAGCAGCCAAAGCCTAAGGGCCAATGAGCAGTTCTTC
cdr3_aa: CASSQSLRANEQFF

clone_size: NA
j_call: TRBJ2-7
v_call: TRBV7-9
cdr3_length: 16
d_call: TRBD1
cdr3_nt: TGTGCCAGCAGCCCCCGTACCGGGACAGGGCACCACGAGCAGTACTTC
cdr3_aa: CASSPRTGTGHHEQYF

clone_size: many
j_call: TRBJ2-3
v_call: TRBV5-1
cdr3_length: 20
d_call: TRBD1
cdr3_nt: TGCGCCAGCAGAACCGGGCGGGACAGGGCCCCATTCAAACACACAGATACGCAGTATTTT
cdr3_aa: CASRTGRDRAPFKHTDTQYF

clone_size: many
j_call: TRBJ2-1
v_call: TRBV12-3/TRBV12-4
cdr3_length: 14
d_call: TRBD2
cdr3_nt: TGTGCCAGCAGCCAGCGGGAGAATGTCAATGAGCAGTTCTTC
cdr3_aa: CASSQRENVNEQFF

clone_size: few
j_call: TRBJ2-3
v_call: TRBV10-3
cdr3_length: 14
d_call: NA
cdr3_nt: TGTGCCATTAGGAGGGCTTCTGACGCAGATACGCAGTATTTT
cdr3_aa: CAIRRASDADTQYF

clone_size: few
j_call: TRBJ1-2
v_call: TRBV25-1
cdr3_length: 15
d_call: NA
cdr3_nt: TGTGCCAGCAGTGAGAGCTCAGGTCTCGGCTATGGCTACACCTTC
cdr3_aa: CASSESSGLGYGYTF

clone_size: NA
j_call: TRBJ2-7
v_call: TRBV27
cdr3_length: 15
d_call: TRBD2
cdr3_nt: TGTGCCAGCCGTTCCTTAGCGGGATCCTACAATGAGCAGTACTTC
cdr3_aa: CASRSLAGSYNEQYF

clone_size: many
j_call: TRBJ1-1
v_call: TRBV6-5
cdr3_length: 13
d_call: NA
cdr3_nt: TGTGCCAGCAGCCCCCCGAGCCAAACTGAAGCTTTCTTT
cdr3_aa: CASSPPSQTEAFF

clone_size: many
j_call: TRBJ2-7
v_call: TRBV29-1
cdr3_length: 11
d_call: NA
cdr3_nt: TGCAGCGTTGTGGTAGGGCGCGAGCAGTACTTC
cdr3_aa: CSVVVGREQYF

clone_size: NA
j_call: TRBJ1-2
v_call: TRBV27
cdr3_length: 14
d_call: TRBD1
cdr3_nt: TGTGCCAGCAGTCCAGGGGACAGGGTCTATGGCTACACCTTC
cdr3_aa: CASSPGDRVYGYTF

clone_size: NA
j_call: TRBJ1-2
v_call: TRBV27
cdr3_length: 14
d_call: NA
cdr3_nt: TGTGCCAGCAGTGCAGACAGCAGCATGAATGGCTACACCTTC
cdr3_aa: CASSADSSMNGYTF

clone_size: few
j_call: TRBJ2-3
v_call: TRBV12-3/TRBV12-4
cdr3_length: 13
d_call: NA
cdr3_nt: TGTGCCAGCAGTTTCGCCCGCACAGATACGCAGTATTTT
cdr3_aa: CASSFARTDTQYF

clone_size: NA
j_call: TRBJ2-4
v_call: TRBV20-1
cdr3_length: 14
d_call: TRBD1
cdr3_nt: TGCAGTGCTAGAGACCTCGACAGGGCGGGCATTCAGTACTTC
cdr3_aa: CSARDLDRAGIQYF

clone_size: NA
j_call: TRBJ2-3
v_call: TRBV5-1
cdr3_length: 16
d_call: TRBD2
cdr3_nt: TGCGCCAGCAGCTTGTACGGCGGGGGGAACACAGATACGCAGTATTTT
cdr3_aa: CASSLYGGGNTDTQYF

clone_size: NA
j_call: TRBJ2-5
v_call: TRBV7-2
cdr3_length: 14
d_call: NA
cdr3_nt: TGTGCCAGCAGCTTAGCACGAAACGAAGAGACCCAGTACTTC
cdr3_aa: CASSLARNEETQYF

clone_size: few
j_call: TRBJ1-1
v_call: TRBV6-1
cdr3_length: 17
d_call: NA
cdr3_nt: TGTGCCAGCAGTGAAGCTCTTTTTCGAGGGTCGAACACTGAAGCTTTCTTT
cdr3_aa: CASSEALFRGSNTEAFF

clone_size: NA
j_call: TRBJ2-2
v_call: TRBV20-1
cdr3_length: 13
d_call: NA
cdr3_nt: TGCAGTGCTGTGTGGGGAAACACCGGGGAGCTGTTTTTT
cdr3_aa: CSAVWGNTGELFF

clone_size: NA
j_call: TRBJ2-3
v_call: TRBV28
cdr3_length: 17
d_call: NA
cdr3_nt: TGTGCCAGCAGTTTTGTGGGCTTAGGGGAGGACACAGATACGCAGTATTTT
cdr3_aa: CASSFVGLGEDTDTQYF

clone_size: NA
j_call: TRBJ1-4
v_call: TRBV5-1
cdr3_length: 13
d_call: NA
cdr3_nt: TGCGCCAGCAGCTTGTTTGGTAATGAAAAACTGTTTTTT
cdr3_aa: CASSLFGNEKLFF

clone_size: many
j_call: TRBJ1-2
v_call: TRBV5-5
cdr3_length: 16
d_call: NA
cdr3_nt: TGTGCCAGCAGCTTTGGAGGGGCAAGAGCTAACTATGGCTACACCTTC
cdr3_aa: CASSFGGARANYGYTF

clone_size: NA
j_call: TRBJ2-1
v_call: TRBV4-2
cdr3_length: 13
d_call: NA
cdr3_nt: TGTGCCAGCAGCCAAGTCCGGTGGAATGAGCAGTTCTTC
cdr3_aa: CASSQVRWNEQFF

clone_size: NA
j_call: TRBJ1-5
v_call: TRBV4-2
cdr3_length: 14
d_call: NA
cdr3_nt: TGTGCCAGCAGCCAAGATAGGATTAATCAGCCCCAGCATTTT
cdr3_aa: CASSQDRINQPQHF

clone_size: few
j_call: TRBJ2-4
v_call: TRBV7-2
cdr3_length: 16
d_call: TRBD2
cdr3_nt: TGTGCCAGCGTCCTAGCGGGGGGAGTAGCCAAAAACATTCAGTACTTC
cdr3_aa: CASVLAGGVAKNIQYF

clone_size: many
j_call: TRBJ1-2
v_call: TRBV20-1
cdr3_length: 13
d_call: NA
cdr3_nt: TGCAGCGACAACGCCTTATCTAGGGGAGGCTACACCTTC
cdr3_aa: CSDNALSRGGYTF

clone_size: NA
j_call: TRBJ1-5
v_call: TRBV2
cdr3_length: 15
d_call: NA
cdr3_nt: TGTGCCAGCAGTGAATTTCAGGGGAGCAATCAGCCCCAGCATTTT
cdr3_aa: CASSEFQGSNQPQHF

clone_size: NA
j_call: TRBJ2-3
v_call: TRBV25-1
cdr3_length: 16
d_call: NA
cdr3_nt: TGTGCCAGCAGTGATGGGACCTATCCGAGCACAGATACGCAGTATTTT
cdr3_aa: CASSDGTYPSTDTQYF

clone_size: NA
j_call: TRBJ2-5
v_call: TRBV11-3
cdr3_length: 14
d_call: TRBD2
cdr3_nt: TGTGCCAGCAGCTTACTTAGCGGGAGTGCTGAGCAGTACTTC
cdr3_aa: CASSLLSGSAEQYF

clone_size: few
j_call: TRBJ2-2
v_call: TRBV12-3/TRBV12-4
cdr3_length: 16
d_call: NA
cdr3_nt: TGTGCCAGCAGCCCTACAGGGAACTTCATCACCGGGGAGCTGTTTTTT
cdr3_aa: CASSPTGNFITGELFF

clone_size: many
j_call: TRBJ2-7
v_call: TRBV9
cdr3_length: 14
d_call: NA
cdr3_nt: TGTGCCAGCAGCCCAGGACTGAGCTCCTACGAGCAGTACTTC
cdr3_aa: CASSPGLSSYEQYF

clone_size: NA
j_call: TRBJ2-7
v_call: TRBV11-2
cdr3_length: 18
d_call: NA
cdr3_nt: TGTGCCAGCAGCTTAGGCCCCTCGGGACTTAGGCAGGGTTACGAGCAGTACTTC
cdr3_aa: CASSLGPSGLRQGYEQYF

clone_size: few
j_call: TRBJ2-5
v_call: TRBV20-1
cdr3_length: 14
d_call: TRBD2
cdr3_nt: TGCAGTGCTAGAGATACCCGACTAGCGGAGACCCAGTACTTC
cdr3_aa: CSARDTRLAETQYF

clone_size: NA
j_call: TRBJ2-7
v_call: TRBV20-1
cdr3_length: 15
d_call: NA
cdr3_nt: TGCAGTGCCCGCACAATCCGGTCGTCGAGGAATGAGCAGTACTTC
cdr3_aa: CSARTIRSSRNEQYF

clone_size: NA
j_call: TRBJ2-2
v_call: TRBV4-2
cdr3_length: 16
d_call: TRBD1
cdr3_nt: TGTGCCAGCAGCCAGCTGGGGACAGGGGACACCGGGGAGCTGTTTTTT
cdr3_aa: CASSQLGTGDTGELFF

clone_size: NA
j_call: TRBJ1-5
v_call: TRBV20-1
cdr3_length: 15
d_call: TRBD1
cdr3_nt: TGCAGTGCTAGAGTGACAGGGGTTGGCAATCAGCCCCAGCATTTT
cdr3_aa: CSARVTGVGNQPQHF

clone_size: NA
j_call: TRBJ2-3
v_call: TRBV20-1
cdr3_length: 15
d_call: NA
cdr3_nt: TGCAGTGCCCACAAGAGAGGGGGTCCCACAGATACGCAGTATTTT
cdr3_aa: CSAHKRGGPTDTQYF

clone_size: many
j_call: TRBJ2-3
v_call: TRBV5-5
cdr3_length: 15
d_call: TRBD2
cdr3_nt: TGTGCCAGCAGCCCAAACCTAGCGGGGACAGATACGCAGTATTTT
cdr3_aa: CASSPNLAGTDTQYF

clone_size: NA
j_call: TRBJ1-1
v_call: TRBV25-1
cdr3_length: 12
d_call: NA
cdr3_nt: TGTGCCAGCAGTGAGCAGGGCTATTACGCTTTCTTT
cdr3_aa: CASSEQGYYAFF

clone_size: few
j_call: TRBJ2-1
v_call: TRBV20-1
cdr3_length: 13
d_call: NA
cdr3_nt: TGCAGTGCTAGAGGACAGGTTAGAAATGAGCAGTTCTTC
cdr3_aa: CSARGQVRNEQFF

clone_size: NA
j_call: TRBJ1-1
v_call: TRBV12-3/TRBV12-4
cdr3_length: 14
d_call: NA
cdr3_nt: TGTGCCAGCAGTTTAATGACGGTGAACACTGAAGCTTTCTTT
cdr3_aa: CASSLMTVNTEAFF

clone_size: NA
j_call: TRBJ2-5
v_call: TRBV2
cdr3_length: 13
d_call: TRBD2
cdr3_nt: TGTGCCAGCAGTTCGACGGGAGGTGGGGCCCAGTACTTC
cdr3_aa: CASSSTGGGAQYF

clone_size: few
j_call: TRBJ2-2
v_call: TRBV6-6
cdr3_length: 13
d_call: NA
cdr3_nt: TGTGCCAGCACTGGGGTTAACACCGGGGAGCTGTTTTTT
cdr3_aa: CASTGVNTGELFF

clone_size: NA
j_call: TRBJ2-5
v_call: TRBV3-1
cdr3_length: 15
d_call: TRBD2
cdr3_nt: TGCGCCAGCAGCCGACGCGGGAGAGTTGGAGAGACCCAGTACTTC
cdr3_aa: CASSRRGRVGETQYF

clone_size: once
j_call: TRBJ1-1
v_call: TRBV2
cdr3_length: 12
d_call: NA
cdr3_nt: TGTGCCAGCAGTCGACTGCTTACTGAAGCTTTCTTT
cdr3_aa: CASSRLLTEAFF

clone_size: NA
j_call: TRBJ2-5
v_call: TRBV12-3/TRBV12-4
cdr3_length: 15
d_call: NA
cdr3_nt: TGTGCCAGCAGTCCAAGTGATAAGGGCCAAGAGACCCAGTACTTC
cdr3_aa: CASSPSDKGQETQYF

clone_size: NA
j_call: TRBJ2-5
v_call: TRBV25-1
cdr3_length: 13
d_call: NA
cdr3_nt: TGTGCCAGCAGCGAATTTGGTGGAGAGACCCAGTACTTC
cdr3_aa: CASSEFGGETQYF